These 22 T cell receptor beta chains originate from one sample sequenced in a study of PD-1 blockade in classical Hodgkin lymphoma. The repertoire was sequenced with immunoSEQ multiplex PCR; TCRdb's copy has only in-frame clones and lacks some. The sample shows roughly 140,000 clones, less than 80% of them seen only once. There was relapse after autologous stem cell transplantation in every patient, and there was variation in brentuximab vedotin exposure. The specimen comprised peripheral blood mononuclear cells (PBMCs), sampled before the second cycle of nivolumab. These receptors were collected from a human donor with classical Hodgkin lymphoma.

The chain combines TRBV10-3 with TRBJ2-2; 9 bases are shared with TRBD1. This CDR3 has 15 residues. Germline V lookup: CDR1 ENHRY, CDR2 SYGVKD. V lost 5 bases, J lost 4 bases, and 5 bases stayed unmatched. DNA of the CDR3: TGTGCCATCAGTTACAGGGGGCCAAGCACCGGGGAGCTGTTTTTT. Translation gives CAISYRGPSTGELFF.

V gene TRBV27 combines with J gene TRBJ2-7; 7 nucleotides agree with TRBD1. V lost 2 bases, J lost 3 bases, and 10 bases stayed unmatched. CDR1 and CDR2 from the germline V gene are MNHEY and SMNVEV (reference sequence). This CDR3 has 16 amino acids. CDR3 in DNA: TGTGCCAGCAGTTTACAATTCCGGCCAGGGGGCTACGAGCAGTACTTC. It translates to CASSLQFRPGGYEQYF.

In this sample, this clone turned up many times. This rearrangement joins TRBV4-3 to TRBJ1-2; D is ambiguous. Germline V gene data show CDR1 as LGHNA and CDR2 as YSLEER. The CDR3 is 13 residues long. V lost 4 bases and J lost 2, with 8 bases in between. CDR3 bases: TGCGCCAGCAGCCCCTCGGGAAACTATGGCTACACCTTC. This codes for CASSPSGNYGYTF.

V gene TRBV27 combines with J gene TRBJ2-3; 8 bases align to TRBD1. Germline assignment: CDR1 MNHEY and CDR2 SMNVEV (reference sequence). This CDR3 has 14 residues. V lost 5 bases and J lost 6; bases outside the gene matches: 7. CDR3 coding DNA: TGTGCCAGCAGTCCTGACAGGGGCGGGGATACGCAGTATTTT. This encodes CASSPDRGGDTQYF.

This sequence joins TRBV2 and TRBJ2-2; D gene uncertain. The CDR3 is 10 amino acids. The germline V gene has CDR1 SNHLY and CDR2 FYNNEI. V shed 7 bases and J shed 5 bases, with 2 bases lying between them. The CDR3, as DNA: TGTGCCAGCAAAACCGGGGAGCTGTTTTTT. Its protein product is CASKTGELFF.

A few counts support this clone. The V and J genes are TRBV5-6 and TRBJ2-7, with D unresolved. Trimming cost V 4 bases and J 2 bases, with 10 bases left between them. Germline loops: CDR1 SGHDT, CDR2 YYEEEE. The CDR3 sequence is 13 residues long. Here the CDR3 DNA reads TGTGCCAGCAGCCCGGACCAACCCTACGAGCAGTACTTC. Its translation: CASSPDQPYEQYF.

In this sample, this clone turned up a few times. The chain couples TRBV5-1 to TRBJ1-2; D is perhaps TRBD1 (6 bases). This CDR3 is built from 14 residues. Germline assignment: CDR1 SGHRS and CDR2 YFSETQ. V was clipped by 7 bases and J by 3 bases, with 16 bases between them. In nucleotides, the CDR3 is TGCGCCAGCGACACAGGGAGGGGAGACTATGGCTACACCTTC. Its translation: CASDTGRGDYGYTF.

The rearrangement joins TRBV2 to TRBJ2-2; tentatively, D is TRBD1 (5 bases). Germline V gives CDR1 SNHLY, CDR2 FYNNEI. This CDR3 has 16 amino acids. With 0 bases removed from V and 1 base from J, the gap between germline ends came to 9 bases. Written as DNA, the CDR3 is TGTGCCAGCAGTGAAGCTGGGGCGAGGAACACCGGGGAGCTGTTTTTT. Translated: CASSEAGARNTGELFF.

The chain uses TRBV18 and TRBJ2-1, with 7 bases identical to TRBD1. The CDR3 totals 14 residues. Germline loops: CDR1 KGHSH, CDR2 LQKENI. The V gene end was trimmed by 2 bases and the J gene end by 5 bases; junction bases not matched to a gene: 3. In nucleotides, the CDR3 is TGTGCCAGCTCACCATTCGGGACAGACAATGAGCAGTTCTTC. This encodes CASSPFGTDNEQFF.

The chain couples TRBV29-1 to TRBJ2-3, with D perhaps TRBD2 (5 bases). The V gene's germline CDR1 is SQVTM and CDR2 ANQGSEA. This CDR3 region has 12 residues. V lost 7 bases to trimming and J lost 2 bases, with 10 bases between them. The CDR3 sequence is CSAPDFTDTQYF. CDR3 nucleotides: TGCAGCGCTCCGGACTTCACAGATACGCAGTATTTT.

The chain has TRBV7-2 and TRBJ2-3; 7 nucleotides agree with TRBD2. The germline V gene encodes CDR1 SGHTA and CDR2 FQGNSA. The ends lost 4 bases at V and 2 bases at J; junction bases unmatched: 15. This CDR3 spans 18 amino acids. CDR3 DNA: TGTGCCAGCAGCTCCCGCACCCAGGGACTACCATACACAGATACGCAGTATTTT. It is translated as CASSSRTQGLPYTDTQYF.

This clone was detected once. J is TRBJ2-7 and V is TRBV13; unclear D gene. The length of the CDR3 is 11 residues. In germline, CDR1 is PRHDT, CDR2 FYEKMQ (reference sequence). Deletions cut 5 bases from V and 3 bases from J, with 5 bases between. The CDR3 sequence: CASSPVYEQYF. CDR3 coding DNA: TGTGCCAGCAGCCCCGTCTACGAGCAGTACTTC.

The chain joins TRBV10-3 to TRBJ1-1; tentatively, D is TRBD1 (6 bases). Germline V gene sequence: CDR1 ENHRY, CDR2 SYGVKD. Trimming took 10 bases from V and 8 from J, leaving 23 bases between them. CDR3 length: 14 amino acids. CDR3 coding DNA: TGTGCCACCAGCTACAGGGCCGGCTCTTCCGAAGCTTTCTTT. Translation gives CATSYRAGSSEAFF.

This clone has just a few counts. CDR3 amino acids: CASSVRLAGDTQYF. CDR3 coding DNA: TGTGCCAGCAGCGTACGACTAGCGGGGGATACGCAGTATTTT. The chain joins TRBV9 to TRBJ2-3, with TRBD2 identical over 11 bases. The germline gives CDR1 SGDLS, CDR2 YYNGEE. The CDR3 has 14 amino acids. V lost 1 base, J lost 6 bases, and 1 base stayed unmatched.

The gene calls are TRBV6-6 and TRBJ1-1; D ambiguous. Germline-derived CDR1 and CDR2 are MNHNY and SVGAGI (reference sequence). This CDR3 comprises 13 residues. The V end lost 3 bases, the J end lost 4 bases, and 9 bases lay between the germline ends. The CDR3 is CASSYVQGTEAFF. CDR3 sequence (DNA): TGTGCCAGCAGTTATGTGCAAGGCACTGAAGCTTTCTTT.

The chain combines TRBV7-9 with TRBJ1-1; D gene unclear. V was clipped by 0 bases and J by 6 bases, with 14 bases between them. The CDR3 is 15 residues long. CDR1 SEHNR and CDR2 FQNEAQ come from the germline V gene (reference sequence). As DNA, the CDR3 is TGTGCCAGCAGCTTAGCAGGTGTAGGGAAGGCTGAAGCTTTCTTT. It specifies CASSLAGVGKAEAFF.

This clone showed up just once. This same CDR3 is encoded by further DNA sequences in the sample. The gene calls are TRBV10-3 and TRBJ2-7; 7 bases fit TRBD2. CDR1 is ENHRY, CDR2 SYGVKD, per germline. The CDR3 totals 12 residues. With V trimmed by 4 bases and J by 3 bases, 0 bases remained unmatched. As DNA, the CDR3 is TGTGCCATCAGTGGGACTAGCTACGAGCAGTACTTC. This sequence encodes CAISGTSYEQYF.

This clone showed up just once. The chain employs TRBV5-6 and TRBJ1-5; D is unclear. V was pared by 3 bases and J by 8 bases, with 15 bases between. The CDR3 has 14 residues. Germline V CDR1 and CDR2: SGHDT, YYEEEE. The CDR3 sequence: CASSSGWTGEPQHF. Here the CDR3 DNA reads TGTGCCAGCAGCTCGGGGTGGACCGGAGAGCCCCAGCATTTT.

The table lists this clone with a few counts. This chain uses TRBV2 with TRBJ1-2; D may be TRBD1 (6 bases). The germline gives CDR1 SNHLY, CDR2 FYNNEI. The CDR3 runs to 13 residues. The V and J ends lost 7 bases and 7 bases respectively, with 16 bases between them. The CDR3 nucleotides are TGTGCCAGCAAGGGGACACCGGATTTTGGCTACACCTTC. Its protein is CASKGTPDFGYTF.

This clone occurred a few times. The CDR3 region has the DNA TGTGCCAGCAGTTACTTTCCCTACAATGAGCAGTTCTTC. This encodes CASSYFPYNEQFF. The chain uses TRBV6-6 and TRBJ2-1, with D unclear. This CDR3 has 13 residues. With 1 base removed from V and 2 bases from J, the gap between germline ends came to 3 bases. Germline V gene lookup returns CDR1 MNHNY and CDR2 SVGAGI (reference sequence).

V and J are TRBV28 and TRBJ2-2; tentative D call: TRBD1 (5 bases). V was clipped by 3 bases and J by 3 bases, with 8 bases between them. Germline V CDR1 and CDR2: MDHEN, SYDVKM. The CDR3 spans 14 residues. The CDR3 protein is CASSFTGYTGELFF. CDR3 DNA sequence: TGTGCCAGCAGTTTTACAGGTTACACCGGGGAGCTGTTTTTT.

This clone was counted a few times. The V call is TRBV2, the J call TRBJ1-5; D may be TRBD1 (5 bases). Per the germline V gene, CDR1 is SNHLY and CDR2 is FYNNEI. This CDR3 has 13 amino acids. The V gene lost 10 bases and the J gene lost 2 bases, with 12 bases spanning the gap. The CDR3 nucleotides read TGTGCCACCGGGACGGAGGGCAATCAGCCCCAGCATTTT. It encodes CATGTEGNQPQHF.